This T cell receptor (beta chain) was recovered during a study of blood T cell repertoires in COVID-19. Background on the study: Spain, Italy and the United States supplied samples that represented acute and convalescent COVID-19. From T cells, B-cell-depleted T cells, or PBMCs came the material, which was cDNA or gDNA.

Only in-frame clones appear in the TCRdb table, and some are missing; sequencing was by immunoSEQ multiplex PCR. The sample consists of over 250,000 clones, 90% of them appearing once. Looked up from germline, CDR1 is MDHEN and CDR2 is SYDVKM. The CDR3 is 12 residues long. Trimming cost V 6 bases and J 7 bases, with 10 bases left between them. Those enrolled, adults aged roughly 18 to 95 years, came from around 24 US areas. Categorization into cohorts depended on clinical history that participants reported. The rearrangement uses TRBV28 and TRBJ2-4, with D perhaps TRBD2 (5 bases). This receptor was obtained from a woman in her 30s who had recovered from COVID-19. The sequenced material came from PBMCs or T cells enriched from blood (not recorded which). This CDR3 reads CASRGTRNIQYF. CDR3 nucleotide sequence: TGTGCCAGCAGGGGAACTAGGAACATTCAGTACTTC.